The 28 T cell receptor beta chains presented below share a single source sample, sequenced in a study of early T cells in non-severe SARS-CoV-2 infection. TCRdb used MiXCR to reprocess the 5' RACE reads, holding one entry per CDR3 protein. The sample includes tens of thousands of distinct CDR3 sequences, 4.9% of them seen just once. Sequences were obtained from whole blood. The receptors shown here come from an adult who was a healthcare worker with PCR-confirmed SARS-CoV-2 infection or an uninfected control (not recorded which).

This chain uses TRBV29-1 with TRBJ2-2, with D possibly TRBD2 on 6 matching bases. The CDR3 length is 16 residues. Germline lookup yields CDR1 SQVTM and CDR2 ANQGSEA. V gave up 4 bases and J gave up 7 bases, with 22 bases separating them. The CDR3 sequence: CSVGRGVLGRVGELFF. In DNA form, the CDR3 reads TGCAGCGTTGGGCGGGGCGTCCTCGGGCGAGTCGGGGAGCTGTTTTTT.

The table lists this clonotype with many counts. This sequence joins TRBV7-9 and TRBJ1-5; a possible D gene is TRBD1 (5 bases). V was pared by 8 bases and J by 0 bases, with 8 bases between. The CDR3 covers 13 residues. CDR1 and CDR2 from the germline V gene are SEHNR and FQNEAQ (reference sequence). In DNA, the CDR3 is TGTGCCAGCGGAGGGACTAGCAATCAGCCCCAGCATTTT. Its protein product is CASGGTSNQPQHF.

This chain connects TRBV6-5 to TRBJ2-7; D is uncertain. The V gene's germline CDR1 is MNHEY and CDR2 SVGAGI. The CDR3 has 12 residues. Trimming left V 4 bases short and J 0 bases short, with 4 bases between. CDR3 loop: CASSWNSYEQYF. As DNA, the CDR3 is TGTGCCAGCAGTTGGAACTCCTACGAGCAGTACTTC.

The chain carries TRBV10-3 and TRBJ2-5, with a possible D match to TRBD1 (6 bases). Trimming pared 10 bases from V and 5 bases from J, leaving 8 bases between. The germline CDR1 and CDR2 sequences are ENHRY and SYGVKD. CDR3 size: 10 residues. The DNA for the CDR3 is TGTGCCACGAGGGGGGAGACCCAGTACTTC. Translating gives CATRGETQYF.

This clonotype was counted at least ten times. The J gene is TRBJ2-3, the V gene TRBV10-3, with TRBD2 matching over 13 bases. V lost 0 bases to trimming and J lost 0 bases; unmatched junction nucleotides: 9. CDR3 length: 20 amino acids. Looked up from germline, CDR1 is ENHRY and CDR2 is SYGVKD. CDR3 nucleotide sequence: TGTGCCATCAGTGAGTCCCCAGGACTAGCGGGAGAGGACAGCACAGATACGCAGTATTTT. The encoded protein is CAISESPGLAGEDSTDTQYF.

The chain employs TRBV6-1 and TRBJ2-3; a weak D match, TRBD2 (5 bases). The germline V gene encodes CDR1 MNHNS and CDR2 SASEGT. Trimming took 2 bases from V and 5 from J, leaving 5 bases between them. The CDR3 runs to 12 residues. The CDR3: CASSESGDTQYF. In DNA form, the CDR3 reads TGTGCCAGCAGTGAAAGCGGAGATACGCAGTATTTT.

This clonotype was recorded many times. This chain uses TRBV7-3 with TRBJ2-5; 7 bases agree with TRBD2. Germline CDR1 is SGHTA and CDR2 is FQGTGA. The CDR3 sequence is 14 residues long. The junction had 3 bases not matched to a gene; V was cut back by 5 bases and J by 0 bases. The CDR3 nucleotides read TGTGCCAGCAGCCCCGGGGGGTACCAAGAGACCCAGTACTTC. Protein product: CASSPGGYQETQYF.

The chain carries TRBV7-3 and TRBJ2-1; the D gene is possibly TRBD1 (7 bases). Between the trimmed V and J ends, which lost 2 bases and 5 bases, there was a span of 10 bases. Germline-derived CDR1 and CDR2 are SGHTA and FQGTGA. The CDR3 spans 14 residues. The CDR3 sequence: CASSLAGQNNEQFF. Written as DNA, the CDR3 is TGTGCCAGCAGCTTAGCGGGACAGAACAATGAGCAGTTCTTC.

This clonotype was seen repeatedly, ten times or more. The chain carries TRBV2 and TRBJ2-1, with 9 positions matching TRBD2. V shed 6 bases, J shed 6 bases, and the junction held 9 bases outside the gene matches. The CDR3 is 15 amino acids. Germline V gene lookup returns CDR1 SNHLY and CDR2 FYNNEI. The CDR3 DNA reads as TGTGCCAGCAGAGCCGGGACTAGCCCCCTCAATGAGCAGTTCTTC. Translating it yields CASRAGTSPLNEQFF. Filled out from reference TRBV2 and TRBJ2-1, the complete variable domain reads EPEVTQTPSHQVTQMGQEVILRCVPISNHLYFYWYRQILGQKVEFLVSFYNNEISEKSEIFDDQFSVERPDGSNFTLKIRSTKLEDSAMYFCASRAGTSPLNEQFFGPGTRLTVL.

Comments on this clonotype: This sequence may be a read error, since a much larger clone differs from it by one base. The V gene is TRBV20-1, the J gene TRBJ2-4; 8 positions match TRBD2. The CDR3 totals 15 residues. V lost 5 bases and J lost 11; bases outside the gene matches: 17. Germline values: CDR1 DFQATT, CDR2 SNEGSKA (reference sequence). The CDR3 region is CSALFGGAAMNFQYF. The CDR3 DNA follows: TGCAGTGCTCTCTTCGGGGGGGCGGCGATGAACTTTCAGTACTTC.

This clonotype has ten or more counts. J is TRBJ1-5 and V is TRBV6-6; a possible D gene is TRBD1 (5 bases). Germline values: CDR1 MNHNY, CDR2 SVGAGI (reference sequence). The CDR3 length is 15 residues. The V gene lost 6 bases and the J gene lost 0 bases, with 12 bases spanning the gap. Here the CDR3 DNA reads TGTGCCAGCAGACACTTGGGGGGTAGCAATCAGCCCCAGCATTTT. Translation gives CASRHLGGSNQPQHF.

This clonotype was observed many times. The V call is TRBV5-6, the J call TRBJ1-2; D not certain. Between the trimmed V and J ends, which lost 5 bases and 8 bases, there was a span of 13 bases. CDR1 and CDR2 from the germline V gene are SGHDT and YYEEEE. This CDR3 is built from 12 residues. The CDR3 sequence: CASSSMARGYTF. CDR3 coding DNA: TGTGCCAGCAGTTCCATGGCGAGGGGCTACACCTTC.

This clonotype was recorded at least ten times. The chain combines TRBV10-3 with TRBJ2-6, with D perhaps matching TRBD1 or TRBD2 (5 bases each). The V gene's germline CDR1 is ENHRY and CDR2 SYGVKD. Trimming cost V 3 bases and J 0 bases, with 12 bases left between them. This CDR3 comprises 17 residues. The CDR3 DNA follows: TGTGCCATCAGTGATCCTTCGGGACGCTCTGGGGCCAACGTCCTGACTTTC. It specifies CAISDPSGRSGANVLTF.

This clonotype was seen more than once but under ten times. J is TRBJ2-3 and V is TRBV7-9, with D unresolved. V was cut by 3 bases and J by 6 bases, with 7 bases left in between. The CDR3 is made up of 12 amino acids. Germline V gene sequence: CDR1 SEHNR, CDR2 FQNEAQ (reference sequence). The CDR3: CASSFSPDTQYF. The CDR3 DNA is TGTGCCAGCAGCTTTAGCCCCGATACGCAGTATTTT.

This clonotype was seen ten or more times. The chain recombines TRBV24-1 with TRBJ2-3; 7 bases agree with TRBD2. After removal of 5 bases from V and 1 base from J, the junction contained 8 bases not matched to a gene. The germline V gene encodes CDR1 KGHDR and CDR2 SFDVKD. The CDR3 is 16 amino acids. The CDR3 here is CATSGPERGGTDTQYF. The CDR3 region has the DNA TGTGCCACCAGTGGTCCAGAGCGGGGCGGCACAGATACGCAGTATTTT.

This clonotype was seen ten or more times. The V call is TRBV10-3, the J call TRBJ2-3, with D possibly being TRBD2 (6 bases). Trimming left V 10 bases short and J 2 bases short, with 16 bases between. The V gene's germline CDR1 is ENHRY and CDR2 SYGVKD. The CDR3 has 14 residues. The DNA for the CDR3 is TGTGCCACCAAACCCCGGGAGTACACAGATACGCAGTATTTT. Protein product: CATKPREYTDTQYF.

This chain connects TRBV3-1 to TRBJ2-1; 8 nucleotides line up with TRBD1. Germline-derived CDR1 and CDR2 are LGHDT and YNNKEL (reference sequence). The CDR3 has 15 amino acids. V lost 3 bases, J lost 7 bases, and 8 bases stayed unmatched. Here the CDR3 reads CASSHRTGKVNEQFF. Here the CDR3 DNA reads TGTGCCAGCAGCCATAGGACAGGGAAAGTGAATGAGCAGTTCTTC.

There are many counts of this clonotype. The V call is TRBV12-3 or TRBV12-4, the J call TRBJ2-7, with D perhaps TRBD1 (6 bases). The CDR3 totals 14 residues. V lost 6 bases and J 2 bases, leaving 14 bases between the germline ends. The CDR3 nucleotides are TGTGCCAGCAGGACAATGGACAGTACCTACGAGCAGTACTTC. Its protein is CASRTMDSTYEQYF.

This clonotype was seen ten or more times. This rearrangement joins TRBV6-6 to TRBJ2-3; the match to TRBD2 covers 9 bases. The CDR3 has 13 residues. In germline, CDR1 is MNHNY, CDR2 SVGAGI (reference sequence). V trimming: 6 bases; J trimming: 3 bases; junction bases outside the gene matches: 1. In nucleotides, the CDR3 is TGTGCCAGCAGGCGGGAGGGGACAGATACGCAGTATTTT. This sequence encodes CASRREGTDTQYF.

This clonotype was recorded at least ten times. This chain uses TRBV10-2 with TRBJ2-1, with D tentatively TRBD1 or TRBD2 (5 bases each). Trimming cost V 8 bases and J 12 bases, with 23 bases left between them. The CDR3 extends over 14 amino acids. CDR1 WSHSY and CDR2 SAAADI come from the germline V gene. CDR3 nucleotides: TGCGCCAGCGGTTTTGATTGGACAAGGGAGTTGCAGTTCTTC. Its translation is CASGFDWTRELQFF.

This clonotype has only a few counts. The chain recombines TRBV18 with TRBJ1-1; D may be TRBD1 (6 bases). Germline V lookup: CDR1 KGHSH, CDR2 LQKENI. The CDR3 spans 16 residues. V gave up 4 bases and J gave up 2 bases, with 17 bases separating them. The CDR3 loop is CASSLNQGGGNTEAFF. CDR3 nucleotide sequence: TGTGCCAGCTCACTGAATCAGGGAGGGGGAAACACTGAAGCTTTCTTT.

This clonotype was observed a handful of times. The V and J genes are TRBV3-1 and TRBJ1-1; TRBD1 might be the D (5 bases). The CDR3 is 14 residues long. The V and J ends lost 1 base and 5 bases respectively, with 11 bases between them. The germline V gene encodes CDR1 LGHDT and CDR2 YNNKEL (reference sequence). The CDR3 is CASSQAGSWTEAFF. The CDR3 nucleotides read TGTGCCAGCAGCCAAGCAGGGAGCTGGACTGAAGCTTTCTTT.

The chain employs TRBV4-1 and TRBJ1-3, with D uncertain. This CDR3 has 12 amino acids. V gave up 1 base and J gave up 4 bases, with 2 bases separating them. CDR1 and CDR2 from the germline V gene are MGHRA and YSYEKL. The DNA of the CDR3 is TGCGCCAGCAGCCAAGCGGGAAACACCATATATTTT. Translation gives CASSQAGNTIYF.

This clonotype was seen only a few times. V gene TRBV7-9 combines with J gene TRBJ2-3, with TRBD2 as a possible D gene (6 bases). The germline V gene encodes CDR1 SEHNR and CDR2 FQNEAQ (reference sequence). The V and J ends lost 4 bases and 0 bases respectively, with 20 bases between them. The CDR3 covers 18 residues. In DNA, the CDR3 is TGTGCCAGCAGCTCTACCCGCGGACTAATCTATAGCACAGATACGCAGTATTTT. It encodes CASSSTRGLIYSTDTQYF. Using reference TRBV7-9 and TRBJ2-3 for the parts outside the CDR3, the full variable domain is DTGVSQNPRHKITKRGQNVTFRCDPISEHNRLYWYRQTLGQGPEFLTYFQNEAQLEKSRLLSDRFSAERPKGSFSTLEIQRTEQGDSAMYLCASSSTRGLIYSTDTQYFGPGTRLTVL.

This clonotype was counted ten times or more. The chain uses TRBV5-4 and TRBJ1-1, with 8 nucleotides matching TRBD1. With V trimmed by 4 bases and J by 4 bases, 9 bases remained unmatched. The germline V gene encodes CDR1 SGHNT and CDR2 YYREEE (reference sequence). This CDR3 contains 15 residues. CDR3 coding DNA: TGTGCCAGCAGCCCCCGGACAGGGATTGGCACTGAAGCTTTCTTT. Translating gives CASSPRTGIGTEAFF.

This clonotype was picked up many times. J is TRBJ2-7 and V is TRBV2; either TRBD1 or TRBD2 may fit D (5 bases each). V was trimmed by 7 bases and J by 2 bases, leaving 12 bases between them. Germline CDR1 reads SNHLY; CDR2 reads FYNNEI. The CDR3 runs 13 residues. Here the CDR3 reads CASTREGPYEQYF. CDR3 bases: TGTGCCAGCACCCGCGAGGGGCCCTACGAGCAGTACTTC.

This clonotype is labeled medium-sized. This chain joins TRBV7-9 and TRBJ1-3, with D unresolved. Trimming took 2 bases from V and 0 from J, leaving 8 bases between them. Germline V gene sequence: CDR1 SEHNR, CDR2 FQNEAQ (reference sequence). The CDR3 totals 15 residues. This CDR3 is CASSLYILSGNTIYF. CDR3 DNA: TGTGCCAGCAGCTTATACATACTCTCTGGAAACACCATATATTTT. Complete variable domain (other parts from reference TRBV7-9 and TRBJ1-3): DTGVSQNPRHKITKRGQNVTFRCDPISEHNRLYWYRQTLGQGPEFLTYFQNEAQLEKSRLLSDRFSAERPKGSFSTLEIQRTEQGDSAMYLCASSLYILSGNTIYFGEGSWLTVV.

This clonotype was observed a few times. The chain joins TRBV10-1 to TRBJ2-2; TRBD1 matches 9 bases. The CDR3 contains 16 residues. The trim removed 10 bases at V and 5 bases at J, leaving 14 bases unmatched. Germline V lookup: CDR1 WNHNN, CDR2 SYGVQD (reference sequence). The CDR3 reads CATTPPGTGRTGELFF. CDR3 DNA sequence: TGCGCCACAACCCCGCCCGGGACAGGGAGAACCGGGGAGCTGTTTTTT.